This T cell receptor beta chain was obtained from a study of shared clonotypes between healthy human individuals. Of note for this clone: Its cognate antigen is unknown.

V gave up 0 bases and J gave up 0 bases, with 12 bases separating them. The germline V gene has CDR1 KGHSH and CDR2 LQKENI. The length of the CDR3 is 17 residues. Whole-study findings and limits: Among non-shared clonotypes, generation probabilities were lower than among those shared by all four donors.

TCRdb keeps only in-frame clones here, not all; method: immunoSEQ multiplex PCR. Seen here are approximately 350,000 clones, around 74% observed once, and the top ten hold around a tenth. Specimen: memory CD4+ T cells sorted from blood. Regarding subset: CD45RA-negative fraction. This clonotype originated in a man aged 25 to 40 in good health. This chain connects TRBV18 to TRBJ2-1; the D gene is possibly TRBD1 (5 bases). CDR3 protein: CASSPPKRQRSYNEQFF. The DNA of the CDR3 is TGTGCCAGCTCACCACCGAAGCGACAGCGCTCCTACAATGAGCAGTTCTTC. The variable domain in full, completed from reference TRBV18 and TRBJ2-1, reads NAGVMQNPRHLVRRRGQEARLRCSPMKGHSHVYWYRQLPEEGLKFMVYLQKENIIDESGMPKERFSAEFPKEGPSILRIQQVVRGDSAAYFCASSPPKRQRSYNEQFFGPGTRLTVL.